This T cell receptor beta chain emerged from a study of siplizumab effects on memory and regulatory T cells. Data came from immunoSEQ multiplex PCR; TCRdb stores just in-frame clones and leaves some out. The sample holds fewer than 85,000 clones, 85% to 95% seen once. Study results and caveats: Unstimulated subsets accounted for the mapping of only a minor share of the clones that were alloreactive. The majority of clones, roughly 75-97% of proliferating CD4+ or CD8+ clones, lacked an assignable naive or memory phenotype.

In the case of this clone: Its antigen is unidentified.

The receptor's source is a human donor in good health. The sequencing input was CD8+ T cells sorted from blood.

CDR3: CASSQSGRGTETQYF. CDR3 bases: TGTGCCAGCAGTCAAAGCGGGAGGGGGACCGAGACCCAGTACTTC. The chain combines TRBV9 with TRBJ2-5, with 10 bases lining up with TRBD2. The CDR3 is made up of 15 amino acids. Germline V gene lookup returns CDR1 SGDLS and CDR2 YYNGEE. The junction had 9 bases not matched to a gene; V was cut back by 5 bases and J by 5 bases. Looking up the rest from reference TRBV9 and TRBJ2-5 gives the full variable domain: DSGVTQTPKHLITATGQRVTLRCSPRSGDLSVYWYQQSLDQGLQFLIQYYNGEERAKGNILERFSAQQFPDLHSELNLSSLELGDSALYFCASSQSGRGTETQYFGPGTRLLVL.